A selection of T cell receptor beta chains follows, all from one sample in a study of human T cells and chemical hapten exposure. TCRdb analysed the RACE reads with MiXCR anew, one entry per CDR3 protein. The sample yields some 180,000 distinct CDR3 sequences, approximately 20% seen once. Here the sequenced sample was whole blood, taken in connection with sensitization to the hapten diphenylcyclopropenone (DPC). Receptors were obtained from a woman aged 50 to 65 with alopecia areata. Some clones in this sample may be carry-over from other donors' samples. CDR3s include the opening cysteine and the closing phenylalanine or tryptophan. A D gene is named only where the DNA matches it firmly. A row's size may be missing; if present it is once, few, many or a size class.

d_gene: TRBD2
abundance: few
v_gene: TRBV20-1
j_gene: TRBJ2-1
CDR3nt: TGCAGTGCTAGAACCCTTGCTAGCGGGTACAATGAGCAGTTCTTC
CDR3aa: CSARTLASGYNEQFF

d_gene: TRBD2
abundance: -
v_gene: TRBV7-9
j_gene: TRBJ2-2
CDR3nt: TGTGCCACCCGCGGGGGGGCACCCTTTTCCGGCACCGGGGAGCTGTTTTTT
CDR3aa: CATRGGAPFSGTGELFF

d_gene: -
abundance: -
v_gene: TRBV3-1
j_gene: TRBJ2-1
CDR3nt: TGTGCCAGCAGCCCCGGGACTTCCCCCTACAATGAGCAGTTCTTC
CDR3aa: CASSPGTSPYNEQFF

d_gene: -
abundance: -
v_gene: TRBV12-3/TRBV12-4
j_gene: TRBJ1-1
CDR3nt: TGTGCCAGCAGTTCCCGTCCAGGCTATGAAGCTTTCTTT
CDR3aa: CASSSRPGYEAFF

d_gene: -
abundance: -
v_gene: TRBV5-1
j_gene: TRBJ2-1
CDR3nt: TGCGCCAGCAGCTTGTATGAGGGTTTGGGCGAGCAGTTCTTC
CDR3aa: CASSLYEGLGEQFF

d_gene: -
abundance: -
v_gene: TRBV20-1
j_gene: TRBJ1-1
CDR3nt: TGCAGTGCTCCGATACAGGGTCGGAACACTGAAGCTTTCTTT
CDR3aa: CSAPIQGRNTEAFF

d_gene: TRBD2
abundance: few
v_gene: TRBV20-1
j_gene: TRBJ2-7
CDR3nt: TGCAGTGCTAGACCCAGCGGGAGGGACCCCTACGAGCAGTACTTC
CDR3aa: CSARPSGRDPYEQYF

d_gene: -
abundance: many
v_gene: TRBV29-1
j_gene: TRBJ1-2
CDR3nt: TGCAGCGTTGATAAAGGAGGCAGTCTTGGCTACACCTTC
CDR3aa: CSVDKGGSLGYTF

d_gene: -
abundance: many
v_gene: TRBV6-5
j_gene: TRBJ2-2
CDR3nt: TGTGCCAGCCGACTGCCCGTCGGGGAGCTGTTTTTT
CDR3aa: CASRLPVGELFF

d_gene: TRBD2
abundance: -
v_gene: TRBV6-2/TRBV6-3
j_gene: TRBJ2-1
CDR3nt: TGTGCCAGCAGTCCGGGACTAGCGGGAGTTTTATACAATGAGCAGTTCTTC
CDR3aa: CASSPGLAGVLYNEQFF

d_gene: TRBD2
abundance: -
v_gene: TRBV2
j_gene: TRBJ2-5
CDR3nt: TGTGCCAGCAGTGACTTCGTAGCGGGGAGAGAGACCCAGTACTTC
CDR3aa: CASSDFVAGRETQYF

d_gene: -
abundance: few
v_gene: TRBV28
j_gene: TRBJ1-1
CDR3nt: TGTGCCAGCAGTGCAATGGGCTCCAGGCGGCCCACTGAAGCTTTCTTT
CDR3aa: CASSAMGSRRPTEAFF

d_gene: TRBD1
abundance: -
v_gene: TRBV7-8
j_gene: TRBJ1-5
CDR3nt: TGTGCCAGCAGCTTAGAGATCGGGACAGGCTATCAGCCCCAGCATTTT
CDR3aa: CASSLEIGTGYQPQHF

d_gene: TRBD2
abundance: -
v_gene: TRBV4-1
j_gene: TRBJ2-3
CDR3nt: TGCGCCAGCAGTTACGGACTAGCGGGCGGAACAGATACGCAGTATTTT
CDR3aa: CASSYGLAGGTDTQYF

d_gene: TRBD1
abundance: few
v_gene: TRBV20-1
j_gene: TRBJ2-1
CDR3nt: TGCAGTGCTAGAGAGTTTGAAGGGGGCAATTACAATGAGCAGTTCTTC
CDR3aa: CSAREFEGGNYNEQFF

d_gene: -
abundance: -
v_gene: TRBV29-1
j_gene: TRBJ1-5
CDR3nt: TGCAGCGCTACGACAGGTTATAGCAATCAGCCCCAGCATTTT
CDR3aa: CSATTGYSNQPQHF

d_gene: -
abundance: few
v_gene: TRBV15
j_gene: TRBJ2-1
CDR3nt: TGTGCCACCAGCAGCTTACACTCCTACAATGAGCAGTTCTTC
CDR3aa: CATSSLHSYNEQFF

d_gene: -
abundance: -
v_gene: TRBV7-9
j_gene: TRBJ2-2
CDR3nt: TGTGCCAGCAACCAGTCTCCCGGGACTGGGGCATACGCGAACACCGGGGAGCTGTTTTTT
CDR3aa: CASNQSPGTGAYANTGELFF

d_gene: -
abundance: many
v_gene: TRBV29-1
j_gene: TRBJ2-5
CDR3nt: TGCAGCGTTGAGGTCGCCGAGACCCAGTACTTC
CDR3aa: CSVEVAETQYF

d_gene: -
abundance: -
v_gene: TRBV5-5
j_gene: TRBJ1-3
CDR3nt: TGTGCCAGCAGCTCCTCGACAGGCTCTGGAAACACCATATATTTT
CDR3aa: CASSSSTGSGNTIYF

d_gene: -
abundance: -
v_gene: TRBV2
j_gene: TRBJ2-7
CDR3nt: TGTGCCAGCAGTGTCACTAACTACGAGCAGTACTTC
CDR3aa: CASSVTNYEQYF

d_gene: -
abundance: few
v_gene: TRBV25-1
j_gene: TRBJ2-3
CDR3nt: TGTGCCAGCAGTGGAAATTTGGCGGGTACGCAGTATTTT
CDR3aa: CASSGNLAGTQYF

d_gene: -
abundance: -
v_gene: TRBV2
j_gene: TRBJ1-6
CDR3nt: TGTGCCAGCAGTGAAAACAGACGTCTTCATAATTCACCCCTCCACTTT
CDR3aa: CASSENRRLHNSPLHF

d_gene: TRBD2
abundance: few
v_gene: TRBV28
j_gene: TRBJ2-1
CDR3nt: TGTGCCAGCAGTTCCCCATCGAGGCGGGAGCTTTTCCTCAATGAGCAGTTCTTC
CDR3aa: CASSSPSRRELFLNEQFF

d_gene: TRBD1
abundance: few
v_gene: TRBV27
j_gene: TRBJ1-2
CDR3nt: TGTGCCAGCAGCCCGGATCTAACTCTGGGGCTTTGGGACAGGGGTAATGGCTACACCTTC
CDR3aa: CASSPDLTLGLWDRGNGYTF

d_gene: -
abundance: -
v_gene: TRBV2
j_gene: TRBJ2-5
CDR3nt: TGTGCCAGCAGGACCGACACCCAAGAGACCCAGTACTTC
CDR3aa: CASRTDTQETQYF

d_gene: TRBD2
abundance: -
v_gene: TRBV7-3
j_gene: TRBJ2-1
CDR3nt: TGTGCCAGCAGCTTAGCGGGAGTAGGAAATGAGCAGTTCTTC
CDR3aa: CASSLAGVGNEQFF

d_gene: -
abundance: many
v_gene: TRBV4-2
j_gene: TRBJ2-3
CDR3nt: TGTGCCAGCAGCCAAGGGTTGTTCACAGATACGCAGTATTTT
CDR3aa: CASSQGLFTDTQYF

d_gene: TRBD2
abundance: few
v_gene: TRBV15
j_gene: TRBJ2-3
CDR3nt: TGTGCCACCAGCAGAGTCGGGGCAGCGGGAGCTGGGGATACGCAGTATTTT
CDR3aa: CATSRVGAAGAGDTQYF

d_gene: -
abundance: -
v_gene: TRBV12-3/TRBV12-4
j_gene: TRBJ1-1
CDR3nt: TGTGCCAGCAGTTTCCACGGAAACACTGAAGCTTTCTTT
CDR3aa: CASSFHGNTEAFF

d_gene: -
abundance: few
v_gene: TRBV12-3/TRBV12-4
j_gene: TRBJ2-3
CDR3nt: TGTGCCAGCAGTGGACAGTCCACAGATACGCAGTATTTT
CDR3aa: CASSGQSTDTQYF

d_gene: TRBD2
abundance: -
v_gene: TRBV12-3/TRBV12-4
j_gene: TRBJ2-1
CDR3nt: TGTGCCAGCGGGAGCGGGAGGAGCTCCTACAATGAGCAGTTCTTC
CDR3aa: CASGSGRSSYNEQFF

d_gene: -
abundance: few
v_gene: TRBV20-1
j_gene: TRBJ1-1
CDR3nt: TGCAGTTCTGGGTGGGGGACTGAAGCTTTCTTT
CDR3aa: CSSGWGTEAFF

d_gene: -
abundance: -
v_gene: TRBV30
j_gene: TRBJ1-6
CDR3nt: TGTGCCTGGACTCCATTCGGGGCCTCCAGGCGGGATTCACCCCTCCACTTT
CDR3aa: CAWTPFGASRRDSPLHF

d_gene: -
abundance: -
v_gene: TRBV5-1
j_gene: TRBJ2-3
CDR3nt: TGCGCCAGCAGTTGGGACGACCGGGGGAAAGATACGCAGTATTTT
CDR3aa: CASSWDDRGKDTQYF

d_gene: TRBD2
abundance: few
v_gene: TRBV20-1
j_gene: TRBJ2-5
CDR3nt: TGCAGTGCTAGATTCCCTATTGGGACTAGCGGGAAGGGTTGGGAGACCCAGTACTTC
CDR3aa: CSARFPIGTSGKGWETQYF

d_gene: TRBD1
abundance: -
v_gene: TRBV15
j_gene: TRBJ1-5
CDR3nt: TGTGCCACCAGCAGGACAGGGTTTATTCAGCCCCAGCATTTT
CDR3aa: CATSRTGFIQPQHF

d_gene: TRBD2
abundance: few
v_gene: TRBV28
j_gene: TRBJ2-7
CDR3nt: TGTGCCAGCACCTCCCGACGGTGGAGCGGGAACTACGAGCAGTACTTC
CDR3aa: CASTSRRWSGNYEQYF

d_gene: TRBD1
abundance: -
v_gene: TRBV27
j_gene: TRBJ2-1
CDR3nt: TGTGCCAGCACGTATTCGACAGGGTCGTTTAACTACAATGAGCAGTTCTTC
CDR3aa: CASTYSTGSFNYNEQFF

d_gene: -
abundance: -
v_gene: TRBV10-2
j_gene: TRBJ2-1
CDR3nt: TGCGCCAGCAGTGGACCAACAGAGCAGTTCTTC
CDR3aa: CASSGPTEQFF

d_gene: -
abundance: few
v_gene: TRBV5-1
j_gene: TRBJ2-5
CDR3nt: TGCGCCAGCAGCTTGACTAGCTTTGAGACCCAGTACTTC
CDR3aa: CASSLTSFETQYF

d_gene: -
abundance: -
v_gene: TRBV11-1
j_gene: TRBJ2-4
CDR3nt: TGTGCCAGCAGCTTAGGAGGGGGGCAGAACATTCAGTACTTC
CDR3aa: CASSLGGGQNIQYF

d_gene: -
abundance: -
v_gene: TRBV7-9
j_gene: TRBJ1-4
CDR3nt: TGTGCCAGCAGCTTAGGGAGGGCGTCGAGTGAAAAACTGTTTTTT
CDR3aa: CASSLGRASSEKLFF

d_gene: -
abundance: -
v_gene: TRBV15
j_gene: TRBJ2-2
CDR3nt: TGTGCCACCAGCAGAGAGATTTGGACGGCCGCGAACACCGGGGAGCTGTTTTTT
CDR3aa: CATSREIWTAANTGELFF

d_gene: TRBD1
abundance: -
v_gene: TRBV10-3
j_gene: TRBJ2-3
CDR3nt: TGTGCCTCTACAGGGGAAGTAGCGACAGATACGCAGTATTTT
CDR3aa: CASTGEVATDTQYF

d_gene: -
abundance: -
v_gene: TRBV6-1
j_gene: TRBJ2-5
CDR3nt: TGTGCCAGCAGCAGGGACCAACAAGAGACCCAGTACTTC
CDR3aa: CASSRDQQETQYF

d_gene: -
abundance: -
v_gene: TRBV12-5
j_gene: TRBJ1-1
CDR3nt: TGTGCTAGTGGGACCGACACCAACACTGAAGCTTTCTTT
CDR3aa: CASGTDTNTEAFF

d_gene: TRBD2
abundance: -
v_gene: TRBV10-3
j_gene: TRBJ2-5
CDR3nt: TGTGCCATCAAAGCTAGCGGAAGCCAAGAGACCCAGTACTTC
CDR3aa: CAIKASGSQETQYF

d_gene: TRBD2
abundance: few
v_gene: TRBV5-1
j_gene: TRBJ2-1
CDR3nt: TGCGCCAGCAGCATTTTAACTAGCGGGAGCAATGAGCAGTTCTTC
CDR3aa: CASSILTSGSNEQFF

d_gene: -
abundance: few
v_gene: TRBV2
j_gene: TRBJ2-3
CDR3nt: TGTGCCAGCAGTGAGCGACGTATCGGGACAGATACGCAGTATTTT
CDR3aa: CASSERRIGTDTQYF

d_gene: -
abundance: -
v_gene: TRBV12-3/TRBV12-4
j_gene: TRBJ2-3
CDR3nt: TGTGCCAGCACTCAGACAGAGACTCGCACAGATACGCAGTATTTT
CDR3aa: CASTQTETRTDTQYF

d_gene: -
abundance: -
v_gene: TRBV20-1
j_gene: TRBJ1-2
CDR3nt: TGCAGTGCTAGTAGGGAGGAGATCTATGGCTACACCTTC
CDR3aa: CSASREEIYGYTF